This is a list of T cell receptor beta chains from one sample in a study of cytomegalovirus exposure and HLA in healthy donors. Method: immunoSEQ multiplex PCR; TCRdb's copy keeps in-frame clones and lacks some. The sample gives fewer than 250,000 clones, about 77% of which show up once; more than 4.5% is in the top ten. The source material was PBMCs. The source of these receptors is a man younger than 40 in good health and CMV-seropositive. The CDR3 runs from the conserved cysteine through the conserved F or W. The order of the fields is V gene, J gene, clone size, D gene, CDR3 DNA, CDR3 protein. The D gene is left open where the match is weak. A clone size is listed for some rows: how often the clone was seen (once, few, many), or a class if it is expanded.

V gene: TRBV7-9; J gene: TRBJ2-1; clone size: .; D gene: .; CDR3 DNA: TGTGCCAGCAGCTTACGGACTACACCCGGGCAGTTCTTC; CDR3 protein: CASSLRTTPGQFF
V gene: TRBV5-4; J gene: TRBJ2-1; clone size: .; D gene: TRBD2; CDR3 DNA: TGTGCCAGCAGCTTTCCTAGCGGGAGGGCCAGGGATGAGCAGTTCTTC; CDR3 protein: CASSFPSGRARDEQFF
V gene: TRBV6-5; J gene: TRBJ2-7; clone size: .; D gene: TRBD1; CDR3 DNA: TGTGCCAGCAGACAGGACAGGGGGCTTTCCTACGAGCAGTACTTC; CDR3 protein: CASRQDRGLSYEQYF
V gene: TRBV5-4; J gene: TRBJ2-6; clone size: .; D gene: .; CDR3 DNA: TGTGCCAGCACCCAAAGACAATCTGGGGCCAACGTCCTGACTTTC; CDR3 protein: CASTQRQSGANVLTF
V gene: TRBV7-9; J gene: TRBJ2-2; clone size: .; D gene: .; CDR3 DNA: TGTGCCAGCAGCTCAGGGGCCTCGGAGCTGTTTTTT; CDR3 protein: CASSSGASELFF
V gene: TRBV7-2; J gene: TRBJ1-6; clone size: .; D gene: .; CDR3 DNA: TGTGCCAGCAGCTTACAGGGACAAAATTCACCCCTCCACTTT; CDR3 protein: CASSLQGQNSPLHF
V gene: TRBV6-5; J gene: TRBJ2-7; clone size: .; D gene: .; CDR3 DNA: TGTGCCAGCAGTTACTCTTCGACAGGTAGGGCAGAGCAGTACTTC; CDR3 protein: CASSYSSTGRAEQYF
V gene: TRBV9; J gene: TRBJ2-7; clone size: .; D gene: TRBD2; CDR3 DNA: TGTGCCAGCAGCGCGGGGGGGGCTAGCGGGAGCGGCGAGCAGTACTTC; CDR3 protein: CASSAGGASGSGEQYF
V gene: TRBV5-1; J gene: TRBJ2-1; clone size: .; D gene: TRBD2; CDR3 DNA: TGCGCCAGCAGCCCGACACTAGCGGGGGGGGATAATGAGCAGTTCTTC; CDR3 protein: CASSPTLAGGDNEQFF
V gene: TRBV7-2; J gene: TRBJ2-5; clone size: once; D gene: TRBD1; CDR3 DNA: TGTGCCAGCAGCTCGACAGGGTACCAAGAGACCCAGTACTTC; CDR3 protein: CASSSTGYQETQYF
V gene: TRBV29-1; J gene: TRBJ2-7; clone size: .; D gene: .; CDR3 DNA: TGCAGCGTTGGCCGGAGTTCCTACGAGCAGTACTTC; CDR3 protein: CSVGRSSYEQYF
V gene: TRBV2; J gene: TRBJ2-7; clone size: many; D gene: TRBD2; CDR3 DNA: TGTGCCAGCAGTGAACTAGCGGGCCCCTACGAGCAGTACTTC; CDR3 protein: CASSELAGPYEQYF
V gene: TRBV7-9; J gene: TRBJ1-5; clone size: few; D gene: .; CDR3 DNA: TGTGCCAGCAGCTTAGACGGCAGGATGGGTCAGCCCCAGCATTTT; CDR3 protein: CASSLDGRMGQPQHF
V gene: TRBV5-4; J gene: TRBJ1-1; clone size: .; D gene: .; CDR3 DNA: TGTGCCAGCAGCCGAATGGGACAGAACACTGAAGCTTTCTTT; CDR3 protein: CASSRMGQNTEAFF
V gene: TRBV7-9; J gene: TRBJ2-5; clone size: .; D gene: .; CDR3 DNA: TGTGCCAGCAGGTATACAGGCCTCCAAGAGACCCAGTACTTC; CDR3 protein: CASRYTGLQETQYF
V gene: TRBV29-1; J gene: TRBJ1-1; clone size: .; D gene: TRBD1; CDR3 DNA: TGCAGCCACTCGACAGGGGGCACCACTGAAGCTTTCTTT; CDR3 protein: CSHSTGGTTEAFF
V gene: TRBV4-3; J gene: TRBJ2-4; clone size: once; D gene: .; CDR3 DNA: TGCGCCAGCAGCCAAGGAAGGCAGGTCGGGACCAAAAACATTCAGTACTTC; CDR3 protein: CASSQGRQVGTKNIQYF
V gene: TRBV11-3; J gene: TRBJ2-7; clone size: once; D gene: .; CDR3 DNA: TGTGCCAGCAGCTTTCCCCAGGAAGGGGCGGACCACTCCTACGAGCAGTACTTC; CDR3 protein: CASSFPQEGADHSYEQYF
V gene: TRBV7-3; J gene: TRBJ2-7; clone size: .; D gene: TRBD2; CDR3 DNA: TGTGCCAGCAGCATCGGGACTAGCGGGGCCGAGCAGTACTTC; CDR3 protein: CASSIGTSGAEQYF
V gene: TRBV5-5; J gene: TRBJ2-2; clone size: few; D gene: TRBD2; CDR3 DNA: TGTGCCAGCAGCTTGGTGGATCTAGCGGGAGGTACCGGGGAGCTGTTTTTT; CDR3 protein: CASSLVDLAGGTGELFF
V gene: TRBV19; J gene: TRBJ2-7; clone size: .; D gene: TRBD2; CDR3 DNA: TGTGCCAGTAGTCCGGGGGGGATCTCCTACGAGCAGTACTTC; CDR3 protein: CASSPGGISYEQYF
V gene: TRBV7-2; J gene: TRBJ2-5; clone size: .; D gene: TRBD2; CDR3 DNA: TGTGCCAGCAGTGGGGGACCCGGACTAGCCGCAGAGACCCAGTACTTC; CDR3 protein: CASSGGPGLAAETQYF